This entry is about one T cell receptor beta chain. Its antigen is still unknown. TCRdb keeps only in-frame clones here, not all; method: immunoSEQ multiplex PCR. The sample holds some 100,000 clones, around 90% seen once. The data were taken from a study of siplizumab effects on memory and regulatory T cells. General study findings and limits: No assignable naive or memory phenotype existed for roughly 75-97% of proliferating CD4+ or CD8+ clones. Apparently more diverse than memory cells, naive T cells also seemed major alloresponse contributors.

The CDR3 runs to 18 residues. After removal of 2 bases from V and 8 bases from J, the junction contained 15 bases not matched to a gene. CDR1 and CDR2 (germline): MNHEY, SMNVEV (reference sequence). This chain links TRBV27 with TRBJ2-1; 10 positions match TRBD2. Sequencing used non-Treg CD4+ T cells sorted from blood. The clonotype comes from a human donor in good health. DNA for the CDR3: TGTGCCAGCAGTTTACCCCGGACTAGCGGCCGCTTTGGGGATGAGCAGTTCTTC. Translated: CASSLPRTSGRFGDEQFF.